The entry that follows covers one T cell receptor (beta chain) sequence. The antigen remains undetermined. V dropped 4 bases and J dropped 9 bases, with 19 bases sitting between them. This CDR3 spans 15 amino acids. The germline gives CDR1 WNHNN, CDR2 SYGVQD (reference sequence). Built from TCR beta cDNA, the libraries had unique molecular identifiers in them. TCRdb processed the PCR reads anew with MiXCR; each CDR3 protein has one entry. This repertoire shows about 540,000 distinct CDR3 sequences, roughly 34% found once; its top ten account for 4.5% to 7.5%. This sample was taken from a study of post-analysis software for immune sequencing data. Study results and caveats: Patients used roughly five TRBV segments, including TRBV5-6, TRBV5-1 and TRBV20-1, more often than controls. Analysis by F measure revealed that same-batch samples clustered strongly together.

This chain connects TRBV10-1 to TRBJ2-1, with a possible D match to TRBD2 (5 bases). What was sequenced was blood. The receptor comes from a girl aged 2-17 years with multiple sclerosis. CDR3 sequence reads: CASSVRVRGPAEQFF. The DNA of the CDR3 is TGCGCCAGCAGTGTGAGGGTGCGAGGACCCGCTGAGCAGTTCTTC.